This passage covers 11 T cell receptor beta chains from one sample sequenced in a study of T cell responses to AZD1222 COVID-19 vaccine. Repertoires were generated with immunoSEQ multiplex PCR, while TCRdb's copy carries only in-frame clones and drops some. This sample carries roughly 180,000 clones, 85% to 95% of them seen once, and the ten largest clones take 1.5% to 2%. The sequenced sample was peripheral blood, obtained 28 days after the second AZD1222 dose. The origin of the receptors is an adult who received the AZD1222 COVID-19 vaccine.

This clone was seen a handful of times. The rearrangement links TRBV2 to TRBJ2-7, with TRBD2 matching 12 bases. CDR1 SNHLY and CDR2 FYNNEI come from the germline V gene. The CDR3 has 15 amino acids. V dropped 3 bases and J dropped 4; count of bases not matched to a gene: 4. CDR3 coding DNA: TGTGCCAGCAGTGAGACTAGCGGGAGAATTTACGAGCAGTACTTC. It yields the protein CASSETSGRIYEQYF.

The CDR3 DNA reads as TGTGCCATCAGTGAGGGGGATCAGCCCCAGCATTTT. The encoded protein is CAISEGDQPQHF. The genes are TRBV10-3 and TRBJ1-5; D uncertain. The V end was cut by 2 bases, the J end by 5 bases, with 4 bases between. CDR1 is ENHRY, CDR2 SYGVKD, per germline. The CDR3 spans 12 residues.

The chain combines TRBV6-4 with TRBJ2-1; D is possibly TRBD1 or TRBD2 (7 bases each). V lost 0 bases and J 8 bases, leaving 11 bases between the germline ends. CDR3 size: 14 residues. In germline, CDR1 is MRHNA, CDR2 SNTAGT. The CDR3: CASSDSQGGDEQFF. As DNA, the CDR3 is TGTGCCAGCAGTGACTCTCAGGGGGGGGATGAGCAGTTCTTC.

The chain links TRBV2 to TRBJ1-4; D may be TRBD1 (5 bases). CDR3 length: 15 residues. With 3 bases removed from V and 8 bases from J, the gap between germline ends came to 16 bases. From germline, CDR1 is SNHLY and CDR2 FYNNEI. The CDR3 DNA reads TGTGCCAGCAGTGAGTCGAGGGGAGGTTACGAAAAACTGTTTTTT. It translates to CASSESRGGYEKLFF.

V usage is TRBV28 and J usage is TRBJ1-5, with unresolved D. CDR1 and CDR2 (germline): MDHEN, SYDVKM. CDR3 length equals 15 residues. V was trimmed by 1 base and J by 10 bases, leaving 17 bases between them. The CDR3 spells CASSLLWRGPAPQHF. The CDR3 DNA is TGTGCCAGCAGTTTATTATGGCGCGGGCCTGCACCCCAGCATTTT.

This sequence joins TRBV11-2 and TRBJ1-2, with a weak D call TRBD1 (6 bases). Per the germline V gene, CDR1 is SGHAT and CDR2 is FQNNGV. This CDR3 contains 15 residues. Between the trimmed V and J ends, which lost 0 bases and 8 bases, there was a span of 16 bases. The CDR3 spells CASSLDLGAHEGYTF. The CDR3 DNA follows: TGTGCCAGCAGCTTAGATCTGGGGGCGCATGAGGGCTACACCTTC. Combining the CDR3 with reference TRBV11-2 and TRBJ1-2 gives the whole variable domain EAGVAQSPRYKIIEKRQSVAFWCNPISGHATLYWYQQILGQGPKLLIQFQNNGVVDDSQLPKDRFSAERLKGVDSTLKIQPAKLEDSAVYLCASSLDLGAHEGYTFGSGTRLTVV.

This rearrangement joins TRBV2 to TRBJ1-3; D is undetermined. CDR3 length: 14 residues. The V gene's germline CDR1 is SNHLY and CDR2 FYNNEI. Trimming cost V 3 bases and J 1 base, with 7 bases left between them. Here the CDR3 reads CASSEIASGNTIYF. CDR3 DNA sequence: TGTGCCAGCAGTGAGATAGCGTCTGGAAACACCATATATTTT.

This sequence joins TRBV6-1 and TRBJ1-3; D uncertain. CDR1 is MNHNS and CDR2 is SASEGT in the germline V gene. The ends were cut back, 3 bases at V and 0 bases at J, with 9 bases in the middle. The CDR3 covers 15 residues. The CDR3 nucleotides are TGTGCCAGCAGTGAGGGCTGGAGCTCTGGAAACACCATATATTTT. This gives the protein CASSEGWSSGNTIYF.

The V gene is TRBV5-1, the J gene TRBJ2-5; D is possibly TRBD2 (7 bases). The germline V gene has CDR1 SGHRS and CDR2 YFSETQ. This CDR3 region has 14 residues. V dropped 3 bases and J dropped 10 bases, with 19 bases sitting between them. For the CDR3, the DNA is TGCGCCAGCAGCTATCGGGGGGCCGATTCTGACCAGTACTTC. It codes for CASSYRGADSDQYF.

The J gene is TRBJ2-2, the V gene TRBV6-1; 7 bases are a match to TRBD1. Germline CDR1 MNHNS, CDR2 SASEGT. V lost 5 bases and J lost 0; bases outside the gene matches: 3. CDR3 length: 15 amino acids. CDR3 coding DNA: TGTGCCAGCAGTCTTGACAGGGCGAACACCGGGGAGCTGTTTTTT. It yields the protein CASSLDRANTGELFF.

The J gene is TRBJ2-6, the V gene TRBV7-9; a weak D match, TRBD2 (6 bases). Trimming pared 6 bases from V and 3 bases from J, leaving 24 bases between. CDR1 SEHNR and CDR2 FQNEAQ come from the germline V gene (reference sequence). The CDR3 is made up of 19 amino acids. The CDR3 here is CASRRDRGNQRRGANVLTF. The CDR3 DNA follows: TGTGCCAGCAGACGTGATCGGGGGAATCAACGACGTGGGGCCAACGTCCTGACTTTC.